This T cell receptor (beta chain) was identified in a study of T cells in Graves' hyperthyroidism and ophthalmopathy. As for the study in general: The blood sample was taken at first diagnosis, before treatment began.

The CDR3 has 14 residues. The V gene end was trimmed by 7 bases and the J gene end by 3 bases; junction bases not matched to a gene: 10. Germline V CDR1 and CDR2: SGHDT, YYEEEE. In regard to this clonotype: Its antigen is undetermined.

Notes on the study in general: Clonotypes that were expanded in thyroid above 0.001 mostly appeared in blood too. Ophthalmopathy cases were set apart from stable hyperthyroidism by a 13 V-J model.

RNA transcripts yielded amplified TCR beta CDR3 regions. The study used the HTBI primer set for a first-round RT-PCR of the TCR CDR3. One entry per CDR3 protein results from TCRdb running MiXCR on the multiplex PCR reads. The sample consists of some 380,000 distinct CDR3 sequences, approximately 15% of them appearing once. Clinicians diagnosed patients from clinical symptoms, serum thyroxine and TRAb, thyroid ultrasound and orbital computed tomography. The receptor comes from a man in his thirties or forties with Graves' hyperthyroidism that later progressed to Graves' ophthalmopathy. Sequencing was done on a sample of blood. The chain uses TRBV5-6 and TRBJ2-7; TRBD1 matches 7 bases. In DNA, the CDR3 is TGTGCCAGCCGGAGCCGGGACAGACGCTACGAGCAGTACTTC. It is translated as CASRSRDRRYEQYF.